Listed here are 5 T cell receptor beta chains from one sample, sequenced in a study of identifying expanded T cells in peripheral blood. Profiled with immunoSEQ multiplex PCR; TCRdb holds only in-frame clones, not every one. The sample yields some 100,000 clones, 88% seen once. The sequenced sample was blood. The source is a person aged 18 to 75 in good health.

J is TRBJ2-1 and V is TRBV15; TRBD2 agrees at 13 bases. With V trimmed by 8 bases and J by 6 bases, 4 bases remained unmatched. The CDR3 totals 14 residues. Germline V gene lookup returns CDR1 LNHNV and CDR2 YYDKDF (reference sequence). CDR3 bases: TGTGCCACCCTTACTAGCGGGAGGGCCAATGAGCAGTTCTTC. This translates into CATLTSGRANEQFF.

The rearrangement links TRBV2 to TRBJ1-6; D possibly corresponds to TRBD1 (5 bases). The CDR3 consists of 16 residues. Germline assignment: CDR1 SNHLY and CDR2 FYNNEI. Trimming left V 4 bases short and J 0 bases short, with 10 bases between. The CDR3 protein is CASSARESSYNSPLHF. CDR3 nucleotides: TGTGCCAGCAGTGCCAGGGAGAGCTCCTATAATTCACCCCTCCACTTT.

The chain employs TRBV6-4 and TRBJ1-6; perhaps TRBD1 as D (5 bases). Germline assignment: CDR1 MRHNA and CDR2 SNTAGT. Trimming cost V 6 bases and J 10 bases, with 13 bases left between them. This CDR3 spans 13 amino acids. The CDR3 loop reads CASRGLGWSPLHF. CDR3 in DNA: TGTGCCAGCAGGGGGCTAGGCTGGTCACCCCTCCACTTT.

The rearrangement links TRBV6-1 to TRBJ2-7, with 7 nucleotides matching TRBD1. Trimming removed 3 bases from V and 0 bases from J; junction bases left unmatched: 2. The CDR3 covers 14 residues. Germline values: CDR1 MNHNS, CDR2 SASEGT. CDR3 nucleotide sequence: TGTGCCAGCAGTGATGCAGGGGGCTCCTACGAGCAGTACTTC. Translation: CASSDAGGSYEQYF.

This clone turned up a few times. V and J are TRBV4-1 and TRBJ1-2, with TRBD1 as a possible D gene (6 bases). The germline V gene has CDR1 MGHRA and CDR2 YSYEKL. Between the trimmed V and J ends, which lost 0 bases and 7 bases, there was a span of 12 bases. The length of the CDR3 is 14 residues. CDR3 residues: CASSQDTWGPGYTF. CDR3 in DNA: TGCGCCAGCAGCCAAGACACCTGGGGGCCTGGCTACACCTTC.